Listed below are T cell receptor beta chains from one sample, sequenced in a study of T-cell memory formation after mild COVID-19. TCRdb independently ran MiXCR on the 5' RACE reads; one entry per CDR3 protein. Among 340,000 or so distinct CDR3 sequences, 10% to 15% were seen once, and the ten largest hold about a fifth. Sequencing input: PBMCs or a T cell subset sorted from them (not recorded which). The receptors originated from a man younger than 35 who had mild COVID-19 (a few samples of this study predate the infection). Cell type and time point are not known. CDR3s leave out the opening cysteine and the closing phenylalanine or tryptophan. Rows give clone size only sometimes, using once, few, many, or a class for an expanded clone.

V gene: TRBV30; clone size: few; J gene: TRBJ2-1; CDR3 length: 13; CDR3 protein: AWSRSGGPLNEQF
V gene: TRBV6-5; clone size: NA; J gene: TRBJ1-2; CDR3 length: 11; CDR3 protein: ASGTGGAEGYT
V gene: TRBV6-2/TRBV6-3; clone size: few; J gene: TRBJ2-7; CDR3 length: 14; CDR3 protein: ASSYSLGRGAYEQY
V gene: TRBV27; clone size: few; J gene: TRBJ1-2; CDR3 length: 11; CDR3 protein: ASSDRGPGGYT
V gene: TRBV7-9; clone size: many; J gene: TRBJ2-1; CDR3 length: 12; CDR3 protein: ASGSGGSYNEQF
V gene: TRBV7-2; clone size: NA; J gene: TRBJ2-5; CDR3 length: 13; CDR3 protein: ASSLKTAFQETQY
V gene: TRBV4-2; clone size: few; J gene: TRBJ2-3; CDR3 length: 11; CDR3 protein: ASSQGLSDTQY
V gene: TRBV12-3/TRBV12-4; clone size: few; J gene: TRBJ1-1; CDR3 length: 11; CDR3 protein: ASNSFMNTEAF
V gene: TRBV29-1; clone size: few; J gene: TRBJ1-5; CDR3 length: 11; CDR3 protein: SVAERSNQPQH
V gene: TRBV20-1; clone size: NA; J gene: TRBJ2-1; CDR3 length: 11; CDR3 protein: SARRTGGIEQF
V gene: TRBV11-2; clone size: many; J gene: TRBJ2-3; CDR3 length: 12; CDR3 protein: ASSSPRGRGTQY
V gene: TRBV7-2; clone size: few; J gene: TRBJ1-5; CDR3 length: 12; CDR3 protein: ASSFDRDVPPQH
V gene: TRBV10-3; clone size: few; J gene: TRBJ2-5; CDR3 length: 12; CDR3 protein: AISKQGEGETQY
V gene: TRBV10-1; clone size: many; J gene: TRBJ2-4; CDR3 length: 12; CDR3 protein: ASSAGQAANIQY
V gene: TRBV7-3; clone size: NA; J gene: TRBJ2-7; CDR3 length: 13; CDR3 protein: ASSLSRAQGYEQY
V gene: TRBV6-2/TRBV6-3; clone size: few; J gene: TRBJ1-1; CDR3 length: 12; CDR3 protein: ASSYPNRITEAF
V gene: TRBV27; clone size: NA; J gene: TRBJ2-1; CDR3 length: 12; CDR3 protein: AIRLAGGINEQF
V gene: TRBV4-1; clone size: few; J gene: TRBJ2-6; CDR3 length: 13; CDR3 protein: ASSPLGSGANVLT
V gene: TRBV25-1; clone size: NA; J gene: TRBJ1-1; CDR3 length: 12; CDR3 protein: ASSRDSGGTEAF
V gene: TRBV6-2/TRBV6-3; clone size: NA; J gene: TRBJ2-1; CDR3 length: 16; CDR3 protein: ASSYSPQGGGGYNEQF
V gene: TRBV7-3; clone size: many; J gene: TRBJ1-4; CDR3 length: 13; CDR3 protein: ASSLSGGRGEKLF
V gene: TRBV6-5; clone size: few; J gene: TRBJ2-2; CDR3 length: 12; CDR3 protein: ASSYFLHTGELF
V gene: TRBV5-6; clone size: many; J gene: TRBJ1-2; CDR3 length: 13; CDR3 protein: ASIARTAWGYGYT
V gene: TRBV4-1; clone size: many; J gene: TRBJ1-2; CDR3 length: 15; CDR3 protein: ASSLIGGRGTNYGYT
V gene: TRBV20-1; clone size: NA; J gene: TRBJ2-3; CDR3 length: 12; CDR3 protein: SSRSGVRTDTQY
V gene: TRBV5-1; clone size: NA; J gene: TRBJ2-7; CDR3 length: 11; CDR3 protein: ASSPDRAGEQY
V gene: TRBV7-9; clone size: NA; J gene: TRBJ2-3; CDR3 length: 15; CDR3 protein: ASSHRDREGGTDTQY
V gene: TRBV3-1; clone size: NA; J gene: TRBJ1-1; CDR3 length: 14; CDR3 protein: ASSQEGTAPRTEAF